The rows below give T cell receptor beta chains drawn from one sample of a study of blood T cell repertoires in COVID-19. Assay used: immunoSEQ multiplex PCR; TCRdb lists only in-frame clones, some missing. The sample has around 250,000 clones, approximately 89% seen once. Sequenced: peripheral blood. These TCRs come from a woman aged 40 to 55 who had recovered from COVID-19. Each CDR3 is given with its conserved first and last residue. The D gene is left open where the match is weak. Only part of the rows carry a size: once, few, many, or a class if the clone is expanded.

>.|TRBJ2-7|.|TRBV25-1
CASSGVAYEQYF
TGTGCCAGCAGTGGAGTAGCCTACGAGCAGTACTTC
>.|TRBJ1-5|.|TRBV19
CASSIDLVAINQPQHF
TGTGCCAGTAGTATAGATCTGGTGGCCATTAATCAGCCCCAGCATTTT
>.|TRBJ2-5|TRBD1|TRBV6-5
CASSSSTGEETQYF
TGTGCCAGCAGCAGCTCGACAGGGGAAGAGACCCAGTACTTC
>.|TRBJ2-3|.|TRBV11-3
CASSWPGYEAGDTQYF
TGTGCCAGCAGCTGGCCGGGCTATGAGGCGGGTGATACGCAGTATTTT
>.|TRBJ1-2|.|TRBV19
CASSNRAYGYTF
TGTGCCAGTAGTAACAGGGCCTATGGCTACACCTTC
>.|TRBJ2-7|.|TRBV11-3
CASSSLEEPYEQYF
TGTGCCAGCAGTTCGCTGGAGGAACCCTACGAGCAGTACTTC
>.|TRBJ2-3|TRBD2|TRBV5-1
CASTRSGSGSDTQYF
TGCGCCAGCACCCGTAGCGGGAGTGGATCAGATACGCAGTATTTT
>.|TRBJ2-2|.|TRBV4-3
CASSPRLAVSKGGELFF
TGCGCCAGCAGCCCCCGGTTAGCGGTGTCTAAAGGTGGGGAGCTGTTTTTT
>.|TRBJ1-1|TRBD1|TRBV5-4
CATGQGSNVAFF
TGTGCCACCGGACAGGGATCGAATGTGGCTTTCTTT
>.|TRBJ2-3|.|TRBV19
CASSGSTGPTSTDTQYF
TGTGCCAGTAGCGGGAGCACCGGACCAACTAGCACAGATACGCAGTATTTT
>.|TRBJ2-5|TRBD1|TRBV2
CASSDRGPGKTQYF
TGTGCCAGCAGCGACAGGGGGCCTGGAAAGACCCAGTACTTC
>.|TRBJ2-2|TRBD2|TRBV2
CASSDRLAGDNTGELFF
TGTGCCAGCAGTGATAGACTAGCGGGGGATAACACCGGGGAGCTGTTTTTT
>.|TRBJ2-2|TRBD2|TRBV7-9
CASSSWGGVRTGELFF
TGTGCCAGCAGCTCCTGGGGGGGTGTAAGGACCGGGGAGCTGTTTTTT
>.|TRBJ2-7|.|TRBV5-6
CASSWGTSYEQYF
TGTGCCAGCAGCTGGGGCACATCCTACGAGCAGTACTTC
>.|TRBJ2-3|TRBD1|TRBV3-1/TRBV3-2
CASSQARGTASTDTQYF
TGTGCCAGCAGCCAGGCCCGAGGGACAGCTAGCACAGATACGCAGTATTTT
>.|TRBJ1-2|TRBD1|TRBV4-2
CASSQPGQGHGYTF
TGTGCCAGCAGCCAACCGGGACAGGGTCATGGCTACACCTTC
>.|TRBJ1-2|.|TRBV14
CASSHRGYYGYTF
TGTGCCAGCAGCCATAGGGGCTACTATGGCTACACCTTC
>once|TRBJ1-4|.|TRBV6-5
CASNSLATNEKLFF
TGTGCCAGCAACTCACTTGCAACTAATGAAAAACTGTTTTTT
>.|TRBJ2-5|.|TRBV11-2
CASSLVAETQYF
TGTGCCAGCAGCTTAGTGGCCGAGACCCAGTACTTC
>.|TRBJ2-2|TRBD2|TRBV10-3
CAISEMASGSEYTGELFF
TGTGCCATCAGTGAGATGGCTAGCGGGAGTGAGTACACCGGGGAGCTGTTTTTT
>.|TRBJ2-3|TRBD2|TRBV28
CATYGTSYPYTQYF
TGTGCCACCTACGGGACTAGCTACCCCTATACGCAGTATTTT
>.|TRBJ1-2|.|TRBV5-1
CASSLGGQRGYTF
TGCGCCAGCAGCTTGGGCGGTCAGAGGGGCTACACCTTC
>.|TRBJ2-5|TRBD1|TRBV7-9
CASSDNLDRGGETQYF
TGTGCCAGCAGCGATAACTTGGACAGGGGCGGGGAGACCCAGTACTTC
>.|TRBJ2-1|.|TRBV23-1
CASSGGTYNEQFF
TGCGCCAGCAGCGGGGGTACCTACAATGAGCAGTTCTTC
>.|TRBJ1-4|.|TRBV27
CASSPVIGGEKLFF
TGTGCCAGCAGCCCCGTGATAGGCGGTGAAAAACTGTTTTTT
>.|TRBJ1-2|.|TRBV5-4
CASSLEWGRDYGYTF
TGTGCCAGCAGCTTGGAGTGGGGGAGGGACTATGGCTACACCTTC
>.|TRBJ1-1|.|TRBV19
CASLGRAEVTEAFF
TGTGCCAGCTTAGGTCGGGCGGAGGTCACTGAAGCTTTCTTT
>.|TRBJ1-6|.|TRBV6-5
CASSSGLSASPLHF
TGTGCCAGCAGTTCGGGACTCTCCGCTTCACCCCTCCACTTT
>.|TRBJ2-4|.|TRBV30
CAWSVRVDIQYF
TGTGCCTGGAGTGTAAGAGTGGACATTCAGTACTTC
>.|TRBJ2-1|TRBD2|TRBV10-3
CAISDGSGSIYEQFF
TGTGCCATCAGTGATGGCAGCGGGAGCATCTATGAGCAGTTCTTC
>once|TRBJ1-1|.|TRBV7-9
CASSLTSSWEMNTEAFF
TGTGCCAGCAGCTTAACGTCCTCCTGGGAGATGAACACTGAAGCTTTCTTT
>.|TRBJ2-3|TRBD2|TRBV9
CASSVSLAGGTTDTQYF
TGTGCCAGCAGCGTCTCTTTAGCGGGGGGAACCACAGATACGCAGTATTTT